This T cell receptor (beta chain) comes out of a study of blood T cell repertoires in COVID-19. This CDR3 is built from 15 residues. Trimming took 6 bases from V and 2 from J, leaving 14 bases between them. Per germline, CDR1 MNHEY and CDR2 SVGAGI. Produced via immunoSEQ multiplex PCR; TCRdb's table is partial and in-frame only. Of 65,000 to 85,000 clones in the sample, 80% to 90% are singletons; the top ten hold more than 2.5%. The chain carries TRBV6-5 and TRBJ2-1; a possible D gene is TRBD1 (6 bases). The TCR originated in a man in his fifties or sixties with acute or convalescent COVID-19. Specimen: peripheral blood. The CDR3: CASRRDKATYNEQFF. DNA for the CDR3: TGTGCCAGCAGGAGGGACAAAGCCACCTACAATGAGCAGTTCTTC.